A single T cell receptor (beta chain) is shown here with its context. No antigen is known for it. The length of the CDR3 is 15 residues. Germline V gene lookup returns CDR1 SGHNT and CDR2 YYREEE (reference sequence). V was pared by 4 bases and J by 1 base, with 2 bases of the junction left unmatched. This entry belongs to a study of T cell repertoires in cytomegalovirus infection. Study summary: Carrying CMV and the relevant HLA type showed in public TCR beta signatures. General study findings and limits: HLA-C-restricted CMV-specific TCR beta clonotypes prevailed in the ex vivo response.

Each CDR3 protein gets one entry after TCRdb re-called the reads with MiXCR. The table includes fewer than 550,000 distinct CDR3 sequences, 30% to 40% detected once. Source material: PBMCs. This clonotype originated in a human donor in good health (CMV status not recorded). Some clones in this sample may be carry-over from other donors' samples. The chain is built from TRBV5-4 and TRBJ2-2; 9 bases line up with TRBD1. In nucleotides, the CDR3 is TGTGCCAGCAGCCGACAGGGGGGGAACACCGGGGAGCTGTTTTTT. It yields the protein CASSRQGGNTGELFF.